This is a list of T cell receptor beta chains from one sample in a study of cytomegalovirus exposure and HLA in healthy donors. TCRdb's table, derived via immunoSEQ multiplex PCR, lists solely in-frame clones and lacks some. There are 90,000 or so clones in the sample; roughly four fifths occur only once, and around 3.2% lies in the top ten. The sequenced sample consisted of PBMCs. These receptors were taken from a man aged 25-45 years in good health and CMV-seropositive. Both conserved end residues are part of each CDR3. D genes are given only for firm matches. Some rows mark clone size as missing; the rest say once, few, many or name a class of expanded clone.

TRBJ2-7,NA,TRBV5-8,NA,CASSFGHSYEQYF,TGTGCCAGCAGCTTCGGACACTCCTACGAGCAGTACTTC
TRBJ2-7,NA,TRBV4-3,TRBD2,CASSQERLRGRGEQYF,TGCGCCAGCAGCCAAGAGAGGCTTCGGGGGAGGGGCGAGCAGTACTTC
TRBJ2-7,once,TRBV28,TRBD2,CASSLRLADNEQYF,TGTGCCAGCAGCCTTCGACTAGCTGATAACGAGCAGTACTTC
TRBJ2-7,NA,TRBV15,TRBD2,CATSTSTSGNNEQYF,TGTGCCACCAGCACTTCGACTAGCGGGAACAACGAGCAGTACTTC
TRBJ2-7,NA,TRBV28,NA,CASSPGPREQYF,TGTGCCAGCAGTCCAGGGCCCCGCGAGCAGTACTTC
TRBJ2-5,NA,TRBV2,NA,CASTQAGETQYF,TGTGCCAGCACGCAGGCGGGGGAGACCCAGTACTTC
TRBJ2-1,NA,TRBV27,TRBD2,CASSSGTSGRVSYNEQFF,TGTGCCAGCAGTTCCGGGACTAGCGGGAGGGTATCCTACAATGAGCAGTTCTTC
TRBJ2-1,NA,TRBV5-1,NA,CASSRAPSYNEQFF,TGCGCCAGCTCTCGAGCGCCCTCCTACAATGAGCAGTTCTTC
TRBJ1-3,NA,TRBV28,NA,CASSFRLLGDGNTIYF,TGTGCCAGCAGTTTTAGGCTTTTAGGGGATGGAAACACCATATATTTT
TRBJ2-3,NA,TRBV6-5,NA,CASSLTREKQYF,TGTGCCAGCAGTTTAACACGGGAGAAGCAGTATTTT
TRBJ2-1,NA,TRBV7-2,NA,CASSLLRPGPQSYEQFF,TGTGCCAGCAGCTTATTGCGCCCAGGGCCTCAAAGCTATGAGCAGTTCTTC
TRBJ1-4,NA,TRBV30,NA,CAWRGQPNEKLFF,TGTGCCTGGCGGGGACAACCTAATGAAAAACTGTTTTTT
TRBJ2-5,NA,TRBV5-1,TRBD1,CASSLGTGGGEAQYF,TGCGCCAGCAGCTTGGGGACAGGGGGGGGAGAGGCCCAGTACTTC
TRBJ2-2,NA,TRBV6-6,NA,CASGGSSNTGELFF,TGTGCCAGCGGAGGGAGCTCGAACACCGGGGAGCTGTTTTTT
TRBJ2-2,NA,TRBV4-3,TRBD2,CASSQAPGGPNTGELFF,TGCGCCAGCAGCCAAGCCCCGGGAGGCCCTAACACCGGGGAGCTGTTTTTT
TRBJ2-1,NA,TRBV13,NA,CASSFPGTEQFF,TGTGCCAGCAGCTTTCCCGGGACAGAGCAGTTCTTC
TRBJ2-1,NA,TRBV2,TRBD2,CASRTSGRAEEQFF,TGTGCCAGCAGGACTAGCGGGAGGGCTGAGGAGCAGTTCTTC
TRBJ2-1,NA,TRBV5-1,TRBD2,CASSMTSGGGYNEQFF,TGCGCCAGCAGCATGACTAGCGGGGGGGGGTACAATGAGCAGTTCTTC
TRBJ1-5,NA,TRBV5-4,TRBD1,CASSLGQGDQPQHF,TGTGCCAGCAGCTTGGGACAGGGAGATCAGCCCCAGCATTTT
TRBJ2-7,NA,TRBV27,NA,CASSLNPRGAAAYEQYF,TGTGCCAGCAGTCTCAACCCCCGGGGGGCCGCCGCCTACGAGCAGTACTTC
TRBJ2-1,NA,TRBV10-3,NA,CAISESDSANNEQFF,TGTGCCATCAGTGAGTCGGATAGCGCAAACAATGAGCAGTTCTTC
TRBJ1-2,NA,TRBV2,NA,CASSALSRTYYGYTF,TGTGCCAGCAGTGCACTCTCGCGGACTTACTATGGCTACACCTTC
TRBJ2-2,NA,TRBV6-5,TRBD1,CASSYPTGAGELFF,TGTGCCAGCAGTTACCCGACAGGGGCCGGGGAGCTGTTTTTT
TRBJ2-7,NA,TRBV14,NA,CASKSRKRPPYEQYF,TGTGCCAGCAAGTCCCGTAAGCGGCCCCCCTACGAGCAGTACTTC
TRBJ2-5,NA,TRBV11-2,NA,CASSSAGETQYF,TGTGCCAGCAGCTCCGCGGGGGAGACCCAGTACTTC
TRBJ2-1,NA,TRBV5-1,NA,CASSLEPSVRNHNEQFF,TGCGCCAGCAGCTTGGAGCCAAGCGTTCGAAACCACAATGAGCAGTTCTTC
TRBJ1-5,NA,TRBV28,NA,CASSEQGLSNQPQHF,TGTGCCAGCAGCGAACAGGGTCTAAGCAATCAGCCCCAGCATTTT
TRBJ1-1,NA,TRBV11-2,TRBD1,CASSYTGTAGTEAFF,TGTGCCAGCAGCTATACCGGGACAGCCGGGACTGAAGCTTTCTTT
TRBJ1-5,NA,TRBV5-1,NA,CASSTGQLGQPQHF,TGCGCCAGCAGTACCGGACAGTTGGGGCAGCCCCAGCATTTT
TRBJ2-5,NA,TRBV5-4,NA,CASSRNRVGVRETQYF,TGTGCCAGCAGCCGAAACAGGGTGGGTGTTCGAGAGACCCAGTACTTC
TRBJ2-5,NA,TRBV6-5,NA,CASSYSGGSETQYF,TGTGCCAGCAGTTACTCTGGCGGGTCGGAGACCCAGTACTTC
TRBJ2-2,NA,TRBV13,TRBD1,CASSLSGAGGTGELFF,TGTGCCAGCAGCTTATCTGGGGCAGGGGGCACCGGGGAGCTGTTTTTT
TRBJ2-7,NA,TRBV2,TRBD1,CASSMTGGNEQYF,TGTGCCAGCAGTATGACAGGGGGGAACGAGCAGTACTTC
TRBJ1-2,NA,TRBV7-2,NA,CASSLSPLYGYTF,TGTGCCAGCAGCTTGAGCCCTTTATATGGCTACACCTTC
TRBJ1-2,once,TRBV28,TRBD1,CASSLPTDRDGVYGYTF,TGTGCCAGCAGTTTGCCTACGGACAGGGATGGGGTCTATGGCTACACCTTC
TRBJ1-5,NA,TRBV18,NA,CASSPPGGEGPQHF,TGTGCCAGCTCACCACCGGGGGGGGAAGGGCCCCAGCATTTT
TRBJ2-2,NA,TRBV6-1,NA,CASSETGRTGELFF,TGTGCCAGCAGTGAAACAGGGCGGACCGGGGAGCTGTTTTTT
TRBJ1-3,NA,TRBV28,TRBD1,CASSPPDRAPGNTIYF,TGTGCCAGCAGTCCCCCAGACAGGGCTCCTGGAAACACCATATATTTT
TRBJ2-1,NA,TRBV19,TRBD2,CASNPGSGYEQFF,TGTGCCAGTAATCCGGGTAGCGGGTATGAGCAGTTCTTC
TRBJ1-2,NA,TRBV25-1,TRBD1,CASSESGGQGGYGYTF,TGTGCCAGCAGTGAAAGCGGGGGACAGGGAGGATATGGCTACACCTTC
TRBJ2-7,NA,TRBV6-1,TRBD1,CASSTGTGDREQYF,TGTGCCAGCAGCACCGGGACAGGGGATCGCGAGCAGTACTTC
TRBJ2-1,NA,TRBV27,TRBD2,CASSLSTWPAGGMNEQFF,TGTGCCAGCAGTTTATCGACGTGGCCAGCGGGAGGGATGAATGAGCAGTTCTTC
TRBJ2-7,NA,TRBV9,TRBD2,CASSVGGGLADYEQYF,TGTGCCAGCAGCGTAGGAGGGGGACTAGCTGACTACGAGCAGTACTTC
TRBJ1-1,once,TRBV28,NA,CASSLPGQNTEAFF,TGTGCCAGCAGTCTACCGGGACAGAACACTGAAGCTTTCTTT
TRBJ2-1,once,TRBV10-1,TRBD1,CASSPGQGTYNEQFF,TGCGCCAGCAGTCCGGGACAGGGTACCTACAATGAGCAGTTCTTC
TRBJ2-7,NA,TRBV6-5,TRBD2,CASSYSGSRTGGEQYF,TGTGCCAGCAGTTACTCGGGGTCAAGGACGGGGGGGGAGCAGTACTTC
TRBJ2-2,NA,TRBV9,TRBD2,CASSALSGRAGTGELFF,TGTGCCAGCAGCGCCCTTAGCGGGAGGGCTGGGACCGGGGAGCTGTTTTTT
TRBJ2-3,NA,TRBV28,TRBD2,CASSLLAGADTQYF,TGTGCCAGCAGTTTACTAGCGGGAGCAGATACGCAGTATTTT